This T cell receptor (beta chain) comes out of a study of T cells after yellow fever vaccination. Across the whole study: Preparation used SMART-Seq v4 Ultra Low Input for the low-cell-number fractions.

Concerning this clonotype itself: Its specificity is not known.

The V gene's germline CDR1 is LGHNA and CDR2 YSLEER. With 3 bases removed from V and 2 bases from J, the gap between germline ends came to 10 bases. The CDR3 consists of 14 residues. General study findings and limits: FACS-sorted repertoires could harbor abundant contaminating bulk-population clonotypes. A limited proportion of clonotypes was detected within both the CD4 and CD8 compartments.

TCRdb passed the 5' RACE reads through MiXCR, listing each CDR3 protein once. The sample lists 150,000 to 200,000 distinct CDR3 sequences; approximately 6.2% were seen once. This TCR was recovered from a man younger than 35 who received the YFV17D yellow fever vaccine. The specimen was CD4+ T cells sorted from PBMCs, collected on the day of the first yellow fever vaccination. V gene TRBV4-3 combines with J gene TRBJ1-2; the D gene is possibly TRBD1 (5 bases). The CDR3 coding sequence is TGCGCCAGCAGCCACCTACAGGCCAACTATGGCTACACCTTC. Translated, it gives CASSHLQANYGYTF.